The entry below describes one TCR beta chain. Its antigen is not identified. This entry is derived from a study of cytomegalovirus exposure and HLA in healthy donors. Overall study results and limits: Later, an analysis showed that TCR beta chains associated with HLA were more clonally expanded than others that were equally common. Indistinguishable V segments, including TRBV6-2 and TRBV6-3, were excluded.

PCR used 60 Vbeta primers and 13 Jbeta primers. Measured with immunoSEQ multiplex PCR; TCRdb has only the in-frame clones, and not every one. This table holds under 150,000 clones, about four fifths found once. CDR1 is KGHSH and CDR2 is LQKENI in the germline V gene. This CDR3 contains 15 residues. The ends were cut back, 0 bases at V and 6 bases at J, with 14 bases in the middle. Sample: PBMCs. The gene calls are TRBV18 and TRBJ1-1; TRBD1 might be the D (5 bases). The sequence came from a man aged 35 to 55 in good health and CMV-seropositive. CDR3 nucleotide sequence: TGTGCCAGCTCACCACCCGACAGTCGTAGGGCTGAAGCTTTCTTT. Translated, it gives CASSPPDSRRAEAFF.